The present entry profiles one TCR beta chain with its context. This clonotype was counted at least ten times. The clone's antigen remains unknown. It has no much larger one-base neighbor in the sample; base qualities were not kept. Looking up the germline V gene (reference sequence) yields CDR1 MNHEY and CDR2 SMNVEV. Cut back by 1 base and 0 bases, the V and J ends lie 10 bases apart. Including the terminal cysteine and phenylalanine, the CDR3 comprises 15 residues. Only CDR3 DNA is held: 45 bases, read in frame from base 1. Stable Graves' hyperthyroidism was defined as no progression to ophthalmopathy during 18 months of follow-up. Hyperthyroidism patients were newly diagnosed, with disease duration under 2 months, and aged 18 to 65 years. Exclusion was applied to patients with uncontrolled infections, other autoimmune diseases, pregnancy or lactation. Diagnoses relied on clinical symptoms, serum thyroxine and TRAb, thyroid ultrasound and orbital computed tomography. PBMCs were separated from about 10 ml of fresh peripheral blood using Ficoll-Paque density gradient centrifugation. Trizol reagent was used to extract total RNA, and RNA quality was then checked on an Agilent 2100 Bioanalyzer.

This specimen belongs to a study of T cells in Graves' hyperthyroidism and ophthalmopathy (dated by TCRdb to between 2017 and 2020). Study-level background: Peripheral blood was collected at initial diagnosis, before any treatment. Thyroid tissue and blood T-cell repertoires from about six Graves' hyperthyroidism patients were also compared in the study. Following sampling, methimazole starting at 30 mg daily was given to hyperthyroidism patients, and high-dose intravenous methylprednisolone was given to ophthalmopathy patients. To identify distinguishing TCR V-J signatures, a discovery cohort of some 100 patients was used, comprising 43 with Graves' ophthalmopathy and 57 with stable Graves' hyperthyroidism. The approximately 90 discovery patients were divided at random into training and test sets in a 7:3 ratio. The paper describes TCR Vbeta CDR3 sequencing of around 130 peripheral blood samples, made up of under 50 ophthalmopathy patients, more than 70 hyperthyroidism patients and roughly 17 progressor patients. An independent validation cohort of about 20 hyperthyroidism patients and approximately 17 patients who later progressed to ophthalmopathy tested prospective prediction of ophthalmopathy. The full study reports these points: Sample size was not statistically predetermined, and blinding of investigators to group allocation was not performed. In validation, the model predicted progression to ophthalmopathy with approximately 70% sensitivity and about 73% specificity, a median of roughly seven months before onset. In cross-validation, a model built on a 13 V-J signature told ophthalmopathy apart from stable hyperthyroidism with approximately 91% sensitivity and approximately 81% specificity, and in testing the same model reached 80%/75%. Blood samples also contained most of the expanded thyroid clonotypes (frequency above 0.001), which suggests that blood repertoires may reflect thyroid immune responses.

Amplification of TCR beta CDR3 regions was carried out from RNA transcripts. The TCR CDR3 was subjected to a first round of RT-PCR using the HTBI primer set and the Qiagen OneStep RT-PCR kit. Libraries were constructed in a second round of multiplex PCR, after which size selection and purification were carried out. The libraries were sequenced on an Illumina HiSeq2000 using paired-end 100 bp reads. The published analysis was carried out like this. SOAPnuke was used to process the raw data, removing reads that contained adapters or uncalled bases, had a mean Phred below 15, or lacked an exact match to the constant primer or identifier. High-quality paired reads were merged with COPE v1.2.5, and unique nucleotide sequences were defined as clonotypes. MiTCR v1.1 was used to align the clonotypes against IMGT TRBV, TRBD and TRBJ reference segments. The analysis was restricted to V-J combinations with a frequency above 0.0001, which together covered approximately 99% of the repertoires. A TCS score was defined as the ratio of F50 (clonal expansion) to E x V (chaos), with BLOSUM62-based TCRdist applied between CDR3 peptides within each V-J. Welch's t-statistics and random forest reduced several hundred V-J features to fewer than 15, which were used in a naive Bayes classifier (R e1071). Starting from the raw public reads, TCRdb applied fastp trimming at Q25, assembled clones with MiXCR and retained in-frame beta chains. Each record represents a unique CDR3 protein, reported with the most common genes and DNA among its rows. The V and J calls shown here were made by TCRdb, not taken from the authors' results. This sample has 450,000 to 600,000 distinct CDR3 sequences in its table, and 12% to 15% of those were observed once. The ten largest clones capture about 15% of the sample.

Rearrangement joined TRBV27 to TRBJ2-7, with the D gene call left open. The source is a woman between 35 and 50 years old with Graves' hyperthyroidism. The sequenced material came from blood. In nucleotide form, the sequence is TGTGCCAGCAGTTTATTCTCTGGGAACTCCTACGAGCAGTACTTC. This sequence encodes CASSLFSGNSYEQYF.